These T cell receptor beta chains were read from a single sample in a study of beta chain features in type 1 diabetes. Some clones are missing from TCRdb's copy, which holds only in-frame ones; the method was immunoSEQ multiplex PCR. The sample carries 140,000 or so clones, around a tenth recorded once. Sample: central memory CD4+ T cells from blood. Every receptor here comes from a young man in good health. Both conserved end residues are part of each CDR3. Each record gives: clone size, D gene, V gene, J gene, CDR3 DNA, CDR3 protein. The D gene is left open where the match is weak. Expanded clones get a size class; other rows say once, few or many, or leave the size out.

few	TRBD1	TRBV6-6	TRBJ1-1	TGTGCCACGAGAGGGGGGACAGGCCTTGAAGCTTTCTTT	CATRGGTGLEAFF
few	TRBD1	TRBV9	TRBJ1-4	TGTGCCAGCAGCCCTCGGACAGGGGAAAATGAAAAACTGTTTTTT	CASSPRTGENEKLFF
many	.	TRBV29-1	TRBJ1-1	TGCAGCGTTGCCCAAAATCCTACAGGTAACACTGAAGCTTTCTTT	CSVAQNPTGNTEAFF
many	.	TRBV7-9	TRBJ2-5	TGTGCCAGCAGTCAGACATCCCCCCTCCAAGAGACCCAGTACTTC	CASSQTSPLQETQYF
few	.	TRBV15	TRBJ2-6	TGTGCCACCAGCAGAGATACAGGTGCTGGGGCCAACGTCCTGACTTTC	CATSRDTGAGANVLTF
.	TRBD2	TRBV15	TRBJ2-5	TGTGCCACCAGCAGAGTGGGGGGGGTAGGGGTGGAGACCCAGTACTTC	CATSRVGGVGVETQYF
.	TRBD1	TRBV5-1	TRBJ1-6	TGCGCCAGCAGTCTCCAGACAGGGGGTTCTTCACCCCTCCACTTT	CASSLQTGGSSPLHF
.	.	TRBV5-8	TRBJ1-5	TGTGCCAGCAGCTTTCGGGGTTTCGCAGATCAGCCCCAGCATTTT	CASSFRGFADQPQHF
few	TRBD1	TRBV14	TRBJ1-5	TGTGCCAGCAGCCATCAATACCGGGACAGGGGACCAAGACAGCCCCAGCATTTT	CASSHQYRDRGPRQPQHF
.	.	TRBV6-5	TRBJ2-5	TGTGCCAGCAGCCGGGGGTACCAAGAGACCCAGTACTTC	CASSRGYQETQYF
.	TRBD1	TRBV7-9	TRBJ1-2	TGTGCCAGCAACACAGGGGAGAACTATGGCTACACCTTC	CASNTGENYGYTF
few	.	TRBV6-6	TRBJ1-5	TGTGCCAGCAGCCAGACAGGCAGGGATCGCCAGCCCCAGCATTTT	CASSQTGRDRQPQHF
.	TRBD1	TRBV11-2	TRBJ2-5	TGTGCCAGCAGCCAAAGGACAGGGCCAGAGACCCAGTACTTC	CASSQRTGPETQYF
.	.	TRBV19	TRBJ1-1	TGTGCCAGTAGCTGGCGGGGGGGATTCCCTGAAGCTTTCTTT	CASSWRGGFPEAFF
.	TRBD1	TRBV11-2	TRBJ1-2	TGTGCCAGCAGCAGGGACAGGGGGGACTATGGCTACACCTTC	CASSRDRGDYGYTF
.	.	TRBV15	TRBJ1-2	TGTGCCACCTCAGGAGGCGGCGACTATGGCTACACCTTC	CATSGGGDYGYTF
.	.	TRBV5-1	TRBJ2-7	TGCGCCAGCAGTCAGGCTTTCCACGAGCAGTACTTC	CASSQAFHEQYF
few	.	TRBV7-2	TRBJ2-7	TGTGCCAGCAGCCAAACATTTTTTTACGAGCAGTACTTC	CASSQTFFYEQYF
few	TRBD1	TRBV7-8	TRBJ2-7	TGTGCCAGCAGCACGAGGACAGGATACTCCTACGAGCAGTACTTC	CASSTRTGYSYEQYF
few	.	TRBV7-2	TRBJ2-7	TGTGCCAGCAGCTTAGCGTCGGGACACCCCGAGCAGTACTTC	CASSLASGHPEQYF
.	TRBD2	TRBV5-1	TRBJ2-3	TGCGCCAGCATTGAAGTAGCGGGGGGCACAGATACGCAGTATTTT	CASIEVAGGTDTQYF
.	TRBD1	TRBV2	TRBJ2-1	TGTGCCAGCAAGCCGGGACAGGCCCACAATGAGCAGTTCTTC	CASKPGQAHNEQFF
.	.	TRBV30	TRBJ1-4	TGTGCCTGGACCTCGGATTTCGGGGGTGAAAAACTGTTTTTT	CAWTSDFGGEKLFF
.	.	TRBV9	TRBJ2-7	TGTGCCAGCGGTAGCGACTACGAGCAGTACTTC	CASGSDYEQYF
.	.	TRBV5-1	TRBJ2-5	TGCGCCAGCAGCTTGCAGGTCCAAGAGACCCAGTACTTC	CASSLQVQETQYF
few	.	TRBV5-1	TRBJ2-5	TGCGCCAGCAGCTACGGACTAATCCAAGAGACCCAGTACTTC	CASSYGLIQETQYF
few	.	TRBV27	TRBJ1-1	TGTGCCAGCAGGCGGCAGGCAGGGGCAACTGAAGCTTTCTTT	CASRRQAGATEAFF
.	TRBD2	TRBV7-2	TRBJ2-2	TGTGCCAGCAGCTACTTAGGTGGGGGGGCCGGGGAGCTGTTTTTT	CASSYLGGGAGELFF
few	TRBD1	TRBV7-2	TRBJ2-7	TGTGCCAGCAGCTCCCCACGGGGGACAGGGACGCACGAGCAGTACTTC	CASSSPRGTGTHEQYF
many	.	TRBV7-9	TRBJ1-4	TGTGCCAGCAGTTTCCCCCAAGCGGACGTGTTTTTT	CASSFPQADVFF
few	.	TRBV5-1	TRBJ1-1	TGCGCCAGCAGCTCGGAGGAGGGAGGGGTGAACACTGAAGCTTTCTTT	CASSSEEGGVNTEAFF
.	.	TRBV9	TRBJ2-1	TGTGCCAGCAGCGTAGCCCCAGGGCCCACCTACAATGAGCAGTTCTTC	CASSVAPGPTYNEQFF
.	TRBD1	TRBV5-1	TRBJ1-2	TGCGCCAGCAGCTACGGGACAGCTAACTATGGCTACACCTTC	CASSYGTANYGYTF